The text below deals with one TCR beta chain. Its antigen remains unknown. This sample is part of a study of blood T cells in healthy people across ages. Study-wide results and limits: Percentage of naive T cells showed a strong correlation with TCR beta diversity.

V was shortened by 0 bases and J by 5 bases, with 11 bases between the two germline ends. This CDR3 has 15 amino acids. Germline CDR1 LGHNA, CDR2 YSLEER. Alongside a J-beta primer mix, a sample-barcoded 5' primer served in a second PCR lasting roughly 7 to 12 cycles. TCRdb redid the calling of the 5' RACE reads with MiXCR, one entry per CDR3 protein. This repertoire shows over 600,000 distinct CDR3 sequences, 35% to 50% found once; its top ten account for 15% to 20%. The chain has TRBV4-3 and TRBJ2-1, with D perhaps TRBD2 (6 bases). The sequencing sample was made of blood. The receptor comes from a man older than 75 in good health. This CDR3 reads CASSQDGGTNNEQFF. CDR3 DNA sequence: TGCGCCAGCAGCCAAGACGGAGGGACGAACAATGAGCAGTTCTTC.